A single sample gave rise to the 4 T cell receptor beta chains below, sequenced in a study of blood T cell repertoires in COVID-19. Sequencing used immunoSEQ multiplex PCR; TCRdb keeps in-frame clones, though not all of them. This table has some 40,000 clones, 80% to 90% appearing once. The sequencing sample was made of peripheral blood. These receptor sequences come from a man aged 55 to 70 in a cohort sampled during active COVID-19.

V is TRBV7-2 and J is TRBJ2-1, with TRBD2 matching 9 bases. The CDR3 is 14 residues long. Trimming took 0 bases from V and 9 from J; bases not matched to a gene: 3. The germline V gene has CDR1 SGHTA and CDR2 FQGNSA. CDR3 sequence reads: CASSLASGSPEQFF. The CDR3, as DNA: TGTGCCAGCAGCTTAGCTAGCGGGAGTCCTGAGCAGTTCTTC.

V is TRBV7-2 and J is TRBJ1-5; 7 bases are shared with TRBD1. The V gene's germline CDR1 is SGHTA and CDR2 FQGNSA. CDR3 length: 14 residues. J lost 6 bases, V lost 5 bases, and 7 bases had no gene match. The CDR3 nucleotides read TGTGCCAGCAGCCAAGGGGGCGCGAGTCAGCCCCAGCATTTT. This gives the protein CASSQGGASQPQHF.

J is TRBJ2-3 and V is TRBV18, with D perhaps TRBD2 (7 bases). The CDR3 runs 13 residues. Looked up from germline, CDR1 is KGHSH and CDR2 is LQKENI. With 3 bases removed from V and 7 bases from J, the gap between germline ends came to 11 bases. CDR3 in amino acids: CASSPGGPNTQYF. CDR3 sequence (DNA): TGTGCCAGCTCACCGGGGGGGCCGAATACGCAGTATTTT.

The chain is built from TRBV19 and TRBJ1-2; maybe TRBD1 (5 bases). The CDR3 contains 13 residues. V lost 4 bases and J 7 bases, leaving 13 bases between the germline ends. CDR1 LNHDA and CDR2 SQIVND come from the germline V gene (reference sequence). DNA of the CDR3: TGTGCCAGTAGTAATAGGGGTGTTTCTGGCTACACCTTC. This codes for CASSNRGVSGYTF.